Sequencing of this TCR beta chain was carried out in a study of Ad26.COV2.S vaccination and SARS-CoV-2 variants. Libraries were prepared by immunoSEQ multiplex PCR; TCRdb keeps only in-frame clonotypes and omits some of them. The sample includes around 400,000 clones, more than 80% of them seen just once. CDR3 size: 15 residues. V dropped 4 bases and J dropped 7; count of bases not matched to a gene: 7. Germline V CDR1 and CDR2: SNHLY, FYNNEI. Treatment described: over 15 received Ad26.COV2.S at low or high dose, single or two shots; roughly five received placebo; per-sample allocation not given. The study sampled participants on day 63 after the first vaccine or placebo injection.

The chain has TRBV2 and TRBJ1-6; TRBD1 aligns across 7 bases. The clonotype was recovered from a person between 18 and 60 years old who received the Ad26.COV2.S COVID-19 vaccine or a placebo. The starting material was peripheral blood, obtained in a trial of Ad26.COV2.S vaccine versus placebo. The CDR3 bases are TGTGCCAGCAGTGCCACAGGGGAATGGAATTCACCCCTCCACTTT. Amino acid sequence: CASSATGEWNSPLHF.